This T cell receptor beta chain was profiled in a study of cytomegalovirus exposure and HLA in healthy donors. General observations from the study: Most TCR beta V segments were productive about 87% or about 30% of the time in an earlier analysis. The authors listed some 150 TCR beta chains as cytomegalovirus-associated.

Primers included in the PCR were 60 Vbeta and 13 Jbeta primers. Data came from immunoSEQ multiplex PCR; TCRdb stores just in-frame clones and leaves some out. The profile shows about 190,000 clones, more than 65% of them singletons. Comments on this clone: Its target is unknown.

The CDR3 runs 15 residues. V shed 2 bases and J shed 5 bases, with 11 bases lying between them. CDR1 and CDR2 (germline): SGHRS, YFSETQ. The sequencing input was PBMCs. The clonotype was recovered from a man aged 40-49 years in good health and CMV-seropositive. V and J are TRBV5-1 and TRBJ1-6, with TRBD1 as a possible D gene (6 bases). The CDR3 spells CASSLQGTDNSPLHF. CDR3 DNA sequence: TGCGCCAGCAGCTTACAGGGAACAGATAATTCACCCCTCCACTTT. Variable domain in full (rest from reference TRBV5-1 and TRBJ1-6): KAGVTQTPRYLIKTRGQQVTLSCSPISGHRSVSWYQQTPGQGLQFLFEYFSETQRNKGNFPGRFSGRQFSNSRSEMNVSTLELGDSALYLCASSLQGTDNSPLHFGNGTRLTVT.